A single sample is the source of the 28 T cell receptor beta chains below, sequenced in a study of pediatric ulcerative colitis. Here immunoSEQ multiplex PCR was the method, and the copy in TCRdb shows in-frame clones only, minus some. The data hold 64,000 or so clones, with 75% to 85% observed a single time. The sample comprised blood. The source is a boy aged 5-17 years with moderate ulcerative colitis.

The chain joins TRBV29-1 to TRBJ1-2, with D unresolved. The V end was cut by 8 bases, the J end by 4 bases, with 11 bases between. This CDR3 spans 11 amino acids. The germline V gene has CDR1 SQVTM and CDR2 ANQGSEA. CDR3 nucleotide sequence: TGCAGCTTCCGGGCCACCTATGGCTACACCTTC. This encodes CSFRATYGYTF.

CDR3 in DNA: TGTGCCAGCAGCGTATTGGCACGGCACTCTGGCACAGATACGCAGTATTTT. It codes for CASSVLARHSGTDTQYF. The gene calls are TRBV9 and TRBJ2-3; D gene ambiguous. Germline CDR1 is SGDLS and CDR2 is YYNGEE. The CDR3 length is 17 residues. V was trimmed by 1 base and J by 1 base, leaving 16 bases between them.

The gene calls are TRBV18 and TRBJ2-7; TRBD1 aligns across 8 bases. J was trimmed by 2 bases and V by 2 bases; bases with no gene match: 8. CDR1 and CDR2 from the germline V gene are KGHSH and LQKENI. The CDR3 has 16 amino acids. The CDR3 DNA is TGTGCCAGCTCACCATTTAGCACAGGGGGGACCTACGAGCAGTACTTC. This codes for CASSPFSTGGTYEQYF.

The rearrangement joins TRBV6-6 to TRBJ1-4; D gene ambiguous. V lost 7 bases and J lost 7, with 7 bases in between. The CDR3 is 11 residues long. Germline V lookup: CDR1 MNHNY, CDR2 SVGAGI (reference sequence). In nucleotides, the CDR3 is TGTGCCAGCATGGGAAGTGAAAAACTGTTTTTT. Protein sequence: CASMGSEKLFF.

This chain uses TRBV19 with TRBJ2-7; TRBD2 is a possible D gene (5 bases). Germline assignment: CDR1 LNHDA and CDR2 SQIVND (reference sequence). The CDR3 consists of 18 residues. The V gene lost 1 base and the J gene lost 4 bases, with 23 bases spanning the gap. CDR3 loop: CASSIVAQSLGETYEQYF. In DNA form, the CDR3 reads TGTGCCAGTAGTATAGTTGCCCAATCCTTGGGAGAGACATACGAGCAGTACTTC.

This chain links TRBV19 with TRBJ1-1; tentatively, D is TRBD1 (5 bases). Germline CDR1 is LNHDA and CDR2 is SQIVND (reference sequence). CDR3 length equals 14 residues. Between the trimmed V and J ends, which lost 3 bases and 4 bases, there was a span of 12 bases. CDR3: CASSIGGRTTEAFF. The CDR3 region has the DNA TGTGCCAGTAGTATTGGGGGGAGGACCACTGAAGCTTTCTTT.

The V gene is TRBV27, the J gene TRBJ2-2; 9 bases match TRBD2. CDR1 MNHEY and CDR2 SMNVEV come from the germline V gene (reference sequence). The CDR3 loop spans 16 amino acids. The J segment lost 3 bases and the V segment lost 6 bases, leaving 8 bases of the junction unmatched. The CDR3 protein is CASRARSGGYTGELFF. CDR3 in DNA: TGTGCCAGCAGAGCACGAAGCGGGGGGTACACCGGGGAGCTGTTTTTT.

CDR3 amino acids: CASSRTRVSGAEYEQYF. The CDR3 bases are TGTGCCAGCAGCCGGACCCGAGTATCAGGAGCAGAATACGAGCAGTACTTC. This rearrangement joins TRBV4-2 to TRBJ2-7, with unresolved D. The CDR3 spans 17 residues. The germline V and J ends were trimmed by 4 bases and 4 bases, with 23 bases remaining between them. Germline CDR1 is LGHNA and CDR2 is YNFKEQ.

V gene TRBV5-1 combines with J gene TRBJ2-2, with TRBD1 identical over 10 bases. V lost 0 bases, J lost 6 bases, and 2 bases stayed unmatched. The CDR3 runs 15 residues. The V gene's germline CDR1 is SGHRS and CDR2 YFSETQ. CDR3 in DNA: TGCGCCAGCAGCTTGGTGGGACAGGGGCCCGGGGAGCTGTTTTTT. It specifies CASSLVGQGPGELFF.

The rearrangement joins TRBV19 to TRBJ1-2; D gene ambiguous. V was pared by 4 bases and J by 1 base, with 13 bases between. The CDR3 is made up of 15 amino acids. Germline V gene lookup returns CDR1 LNHDA and CDR2 SQIVND (reference sequence). CDR3 loop: CASSNLLGVNYGYTF. The CDR3 bases are TGTGCCAGTAGTAATCTTCTGGGCGTTAACTATGGCTACACCTTC.

This clone is a singleton in its sample. This chain connects TRBV29-1 to TRBJ2-7; D gene unclear. The CDR3 is 12 residues long. CDR1 and CDR2 (germline): SQVTM, ANQGSEA. V was shortened by 4 bases and J by 6 bases, with 13 bases between the two germline ends. CDR3 in DNA: TGCAGCGTTGTCGGCAGGACCTTCGAGCAGTACTTC. Encoded protein: CSVVGRTFEQYF.

This clone was seen once. The chain combines TRBV9 with TRBJ2-6, with TRBD1 identical over 9 bases. The germline V gene has CDR1 SGDLS and CDR2 YYNGEE. CDR3 length: 18 amino acids. Trimming at V came to 3 bases and at J to 5 bases, leaving 12 bases not matched to a gene. The CDR3 reads CASSEGQGEPSWANVLTF. The CDR3 DNA reads as TGTGCCAGCAGCGAGGGACAGGGAGAACCGTCCTGGGCCAACGTCCTGACTTTC.

This chain connects TRBV20-1 to TRBJ2-7; possible D gene TRBD2, 6 bases. The ends were cut back, 7 bases at V and 5 bases at J, with 12 bases in the middle. The CDR3 is 11 residues long. Per germline, CDR1 DFQATT and CDR2 SNEGSKA (reference sequence). DNA for the CDR3: TGCAGTGGTATGTCGGGAGACGAGCAGTACTTC. Protein: CSGMSGDEQYF.

The chain links TRBV4-2 to TRBJ2-1; TRBD2 matches 10 bases. This CDR3 has 15 residues. V lost 1 base to trimming and J lost 3 bases; unmatched junction nucleotides: 0. Germline V gene lookup returns CDR1 LGHNA and CDR2 YNFKEQ. The CDR3 nucleotides read TGTGCCAGCAGCCAAGGGACTAGCGGCTACAATGAGCAGTTCTTC. Its translation: CASSQGTSGYNEQFF.

A single count supports this clone. Within the sample, other DNA sequences also encode this same CDR3. The rearrangement uses TRBV5-1 and TRBJ2-3; D unresolved. This CDR3 contains 13 residues. Deletions cut 2 bases from V and 0 bases from J, with 4 bases between. Germline V gene sequence: CDR1 SGHRS, CDR2 YFSETQ. CDR3 residues: CASSLDSTDTQYF. The CDR3, as DNA: TGCGCCAGCAGCTTAGATAGCACAGATACGCAGTATTTT.

The gene calls are TRBV18 and TRBJ2-5, with 8 bases lining up with TRBD1. The V gene end was trimmed by 4 bases and the J gene end by 6 bases; junction bases not matched to a gene: 7. This CDR3 is built from 14 residues. Germline V gene sequence: CDR1 KGHSH, CDR2 LQKENI. CDR3 region: CASSQDRGGKTQYF. The DNA of the CDR3 is TGTGCCAGCTCACAAGACAGGGGCGGCAAGACCCAGTACTTC.

The chain couples TRBV6-5 to TRBJ2-1, with a tentative D call TRBD1 (7 bases). Germline CDR1 is MNHEY and CDR2 is SVGAGI. V dropped 4 bases and J dropped 3 bases, with 10 bases sitting between them. CDR3 size: 14 residues. CDR3 amino acids: CASSFQGGYNEQFF. CDR3 DNA sequence: TGTGCCAGCAGTTTCCAGGGGGGCTACAATGAGCAGTTCTTC.

This chain connects TRBV19 to TRBJ2-7; the D is unclear. The CDR3 spans 14 residues. Germline V CDR1 and CDR2: LNHDA, SQIVND (reference sequence). V lost 6 bases and J 3 bases, leaving 15 bases between the germline ends. The CDR3 DNA is TGTGCCAGTAGCTACCTGCTTTCAGTCTACGAGCAGTACTTC. Translation gives CASSYLLSVYEQYF. Combining the CDR3 with reference TRBV19 and TRBJ2-7 gives the whole variable domain DGGITQSPKYLFRKEGQNVTLSCEQNLNHDAMYWYRQDPGQGLRLIYYSQIVNDFQKGDIAEGYSVSREKKESFPLTVTSAQKNPTAFYLCASSYLLSVYEQYFGPGTRLTVT.

This rearrangement joins TRBV5-4 to TRBJ2-3; 10 bases match TRBD1. The ends lost 3 bases at V and 4 bases at J; junction bases unmatched: 2. The CDR3 is 14 residues long. Germline lookup yields CDR1 SGHNT and CDR2 YYREEE (reference sequence). The CDR3, as DNA: TGTGCCAGCAGCTCCGGGACAGGGGCAGATACGCAGTATTTT. It translates to CASSSGTGADTQYF.

The CDR3 is CASSYPAGEQFF. The CDR3 nucleotides are TGTGCCAGCAGTTACCCCGCGGGGGAGCAGTTCTTC. The chain links TRBV6-6 to TRBJ2-1; the D gene is possibly TRBD2 (6 bases). CDR1 MNHNY and CDR2 SVGAGI come from the germline V gene (reference sequence). This CDR3 is built from 12 residues. V lost 2 bases, J lost 10 bases, and 9 bases lay in between.

The chain recombines TRBV7-9 with TRBJ2-7; 10 nucleotides match TRBD1. This CDR3 has 15 amino acids. V shed 4 bases and J 3 bases; nucleotides not matched to a gene: 6. Germline-derived CDR1 and CDR2 are SEHNR and FQNEAQ (reference sequence). CDR3 sequence (DNA): TGTGCCAGCAGCTCCTTGGACAGGGGGAACTACGAGCAGTACTTC. It encodes CASSSLDRGNYEQYF.

The chain links TRBV30 to TRBJ1-1; perhaps TRBD1 as D (5 bases). The CDR3 length is 13 residues. Germline CDR1 and CDR2: GTSNPN and SVGIG (reference sequence). V lost 2 bases to trimming and J lost 7 bases, with 14 bases between them. CDR3 amino acids: CAWSRGDYFEAFF. In DNA form, the CDR3 reads TGTGCCTGGAGTAGAGGGGACTACTTTGAAGCTTTCTTT.

Only a few counts were recorded for this clone. Written as DNA, the CDR3 is TGTGCCAGCAGCGCCGGGACCTTGAACACTGAAGCTTTCTTT. Translating it yields CASSAGTLNTEAFF. This sequence joins TRBV9 and TRBJ1-1; D is possibly TRBD1 (5 bases). Germline CDR1 reads SGDLS; CDR2 reads YYNGEE. CDR3 length: 14 residues. Trimming left V 3 bases short and J 0 bases short, with 9 bases between.

This chain connects TRBV29-1 to TRBJ2-7; 7 nucleotides align to TRBD1. V dropped 1 base and J dropped 0; count of bases not matched to a gene: 6. The CDR3 length is 15 residues. Looked up from germline, CDR1 is SQVTM and CDR2 is ANQGSEA. The chain's CDR3 is CSVEARTGVSYEQYF. The CDR3 DNA reads as TGCAGCGTTGAAGCGCGGACAGGAGTCTCCTACGAGCAGTACTTC.

The rearrangement joins TRBV5-1 to TRBJ2-7, with TRBD1 matching over 8 bases. The CDR3 is 15 amino acids. Germline CDR1 reads SGHRS; CDR2 reads YFSETQ. V was clipped by 0 bases and J by 3 bases; unmatched bases: 5. This CDR3 reads CASSLATGGLYEQYF. As DNA, the CDR3 is TGCGCCAGCAGCTTGGCCACAGGGGGTCTCTACGAGCAGTACTTC.

The chain employs TRBV19 and TRBJ1-2; 8 positions agree with TRBD1. Germline V gene sequence: CDR1 LNHDA, CDR2 SQIVND (reference sequence). This CDR3 is built from 11 residues. V lost 7 bases, J lost 6 bases, and 1 base stayed unmatched. CDR3 loop: CASTGGNGYTF. CDR3 nucleotides: TGTGCCAGTACAGGGGGCAATGGCTACACCTTC.

V usage is TRBV18 and J usage is TRBJ2-3; TRBD2 agrees at 12 bases. The CDR3 spans 18 residues. The J segment lost 0 bases and the V segment lost 1 base, leaving 5 bases of the junction unmatched. Germline lookup yields CDR1 KGHSH and CDR2 LQKENI. The CDR3 DNA follows: TGTGCCAGCTCACCACAACTAGCGGGGGGCCATAGCACAGATACGCAGTATTTT. It is translated as CASSPQLAGGHSTDTQYF.

V usage is TRBV19 and J usage is TRBJ2-1; 8 bases line up with TRBD2. CDR1 and CDR2 from the germline V gene are LNHDA and SQIVND (reference sequence). The CDR3 is 16 residues long. The trim removed 5 bases at V and 1 base at J, leaving 7 bases unmatched. This CDR3 is CASSFVAGSSYNEQFF. Here the CDR3 DNA reads TGTGCCAGTAGTTTCGTAGCGGGATCTTCCTACAATGAGCAGTTCTTC.